A single sample is the source of the 29 T cell receptor beta chains below, sequenced in a study of PD-L1 blockade in urothelial cancer (dated by TCRdb to the late 2010s). Receptor amplification or capture employed the immunoSEQ multiplex PCR assay. This is the immuneACCESS table as TCRdb keeps it, with only in-frame sequences that have V and J called. A part of the clones is gone; compared with another copy, unresolved V genes explain less than half, and the rest is unexplained. The sample yields tens of thousands of clones; about nine tenths were counted once. Jointly, the top ten make up under 6% of the sample. Sequences were derived from PBMCs, sampled around atezolizumab (anti-PD-L1) treatment. The receptors derive from a woman in her sixties or seventies with urothelial cancer.

The chain recombines TRBV21-1 with TRBJ2-1; the D call of TRBD2 is as the table states it, not checked on the DNA. TRBV21-1 is a pseudogene. This CDR3 has 14 amino acids. CDR3 sequence: CASSKGRTSEALFF. The DNA of the CDR3 is TGTGCCAGCAGCAAGGGGAGGACTAGCGAGGCTCTGTTCTTC.

The chain couples TRBV4-2 to TRBJ2-7, with a weak D call TRBD2 (6 bases). The V gene's germline CDR1 is LGHNA and CDR2 YNFKEQ. V shed 0 bases and J shed 5 bases, with 8 bases lying between them. This CDR3 region has 13 residues. CDR3 protein: CASSQDGGNEQYF. The CDR3 nucleotides read TGTGCCAGCAGCCAAGACGGGGGAAACGAGCAGTACTTC.

CDR3 region: CASSLSFRAGELFF. The CDR3 DNA reads as TGTGCCAGCAGCCTTAGTTTTCGGGCCGGGGAGCTGTTTTTT. The rearrangement joins TRBV7-9 to TRBJ2-2, with D uncertain. V was shortened by 5 bases and J by 6 bases, with 13 bases between the two germline ends. The CDR3 runs to 14 residues. Germline CDR1 is SEHNR and CDR2 is FQNEAQ (reference sequence).

J is TRBJ2-2 and V is TRBV4-3; TRBD2 agrees at 8 bases. The CDR3 length is 17 residues. V was clipped by 1 base and J by 6 bases; unmatched bases: 10. Germline V gene lookup returns CDR1 LGHNA and CDR2 YSLEER. In DNA, the CDR3 is TGCGCCAGCAGCCAAGTGGCCGGGGGGGCCTCGGCCGGGGAGCTGTTTTTT. Its protein product is CASSQVAGGASAGELFF.

The CDR3 loop is CSVVQVGAFYEQYF. CDR3 in DNA: TGCAGCGTTGTGCAGGTGGGCGCCTTCTACGAGCAGTACTTC. The chain has TRBV29-1 and TRBJ2-7; D is undetermined. Trimming removed 4 bases from V and 3 bases from J, with 16 bases in between. The CDR3 sequence is 14 residues long. CDR1 and CDR2 (germline): SQVTM, ANQGSEA.

This sequence joins TRBV29-1 and TRBJ2-3; 8 bases are a match to TRBD1. Germline values: CDR1 SQVTM, CDR2 ANQGSEA. This CDR3 is 15 amino acids long. V lost 2 bases, J lost 1 base, and 5 bases stayed unmatched. The CDR3 protein is CSVEQTGDGTDTQYF. As DNA, the CDR3 is TGCAGCGTTGAACAGACAGGGGACGGCACAGATACGCAGTATTTT.

The gene calls are TRBV11-2 and TRBJ2-7, with 7 bases that match TRBD1. The CDR3 covers 15 residues. With V trimmed by 5 bases and J by 5 bases, 12 bases remained unmatched. Per germline, CDR1 SGHAT and CDR2 FQNNGV. The CDR3 reads CASSPMAGGRDEQYF. CDR3 coding DNA: TGTGCCAGCAGCCCCATGGCAGGGGGAAGGGACGAGCAGTACTTC.

J is TRBJ2-5 and V is TRBV7-2, with 8 bases aligning to TRBD2. Germline V gene lookup returns CDR1 SGHTA and CDR2 FQGNSA. The CDR3 spans 15 residues. The junction had 9 bases not matched to a gene; V was cut back by 5 bases and J by 4 bases. CDR3 DNA: TGTGCCAGCAGCCCCTCCGGACTAGCATTAGAGACCCAGTACTTC. It specifies CASSPSGLALETQYF.

The chain combines TRBV2 with TRBJ1-2; D remains ambiguous. V lost 6 bases and J lost 3, with 14 bases in between. The CDR3 contains 14 residues. Germline CDR1 is SNHLY and CDR2 is FYNNEI. CDR3 amino acids: CASRYRETDYGYTF. The CDR3 nucleotides read TGTGCCAGCAGGTACCGGGAAACCGACTATGGCTACACCTTC.

This clone has a handful of counts. The J gene is TRBJ1-5, the V gene TRBV25-1; D is possibly TRBD1 (6 bases). Trimming pared 3 bases from V and 5 bases from J, leaving 14 bases between. This CDR3 has 15 amino acids. Germline V CDR1 and CDR2: MGHDK, SYGVNS. Here the CDR3 reads CASSDGKDSHQPQHF. Here the CDR3 DNA reads TGTGCCAGCAGTGATGGAAAGGACAGTCATCAGCCCCAGCATTTT.

The genes are TRBV6-1 and TRBJ2-3; a weak D match, TRBD1 (6 bases). This CDR3 contains 13 residues. Trimming left V 6 bases short and J 4 bases short, with 11 bases between. From germline, CDR1 is MNHNS and CDR2 SASEGT. The CDR3 DNA is TGTGCCAGCAGGACAACAGGGTCAGATACGCAGTATTTT. It specifies CASRTTGSDTQYF.

The chain combines TRBV29-1 with TRBJ1-1, with TRBD1 matching 10 bases. CDR3 length: 14 amino acids. The V gene end was trimmed by 5 bases and the J gene end by 4 bases; junction bases not matched to a gene: 7. CDR1 and CDR2 (germline): SQVTM, ANQGSEA. The CDR3 region is CSVSGTGDGTEAFF. CDR3 nucleotides: TGCAGCGTTTCCGGGACAGGGGATGGCACTGAAGCTTTCTTT. The variable domain in full, with the rest retrieved from reference TRBV29-1 and TRBJ1-1, is SAVISQKPSRDICQRGTSLTIQCQVDSQVTMMFWYRQQPGQSLTLIATANQGSEATYESGFVIDKFPISRPNLTFSTLTVSNMSPEDSSIYLCSVSGTGDGTEAFFGQGTRLTVV.

The gene calls are TRBV29-1 and TRBJ1-2, with 8 bases fitting TRBD1. Losses at the gene ends were 3 bases for V and 7 bases for J; bases not matched to a gene: 4. The CDR3 sequence is 12 residues long. Germline CDR1 is SQVTM and CDR2 is ANQGSEA. CDR3 sequence: CSVEQGAVGYTF. The CDR3 DNA is TGCAGCGTTGAGCAGGGGGCGGTTGGCTACACCTTC.

The chain combines TRBV5-1 with TRBJ2-1; 10 positions agree with TRBD2. The CDR3 sequence is 18 residues long. From germline, CDR1 is SGHRS and CDR2 YFSETQ. The trim removed 2 bases at V and 4 bases at J, leaving 12 bases unmatched. CDR3 loop: CASSFIGTTSGNYNEQFF. CDR3 DNA: TGCGCCAGCAGCTTTATCGGCACCACTAGCGGGAATTACAATGAGCAGTTCTTC.

The chain is built from TRBV5-8 and TRBJ2-1; TRBD1 matches 9 bases. After removal of 4 bases from V and 8 bases from J, the junction contained 7 bases not matched to a gene. CDR1 SGHTS and CDR2 YDEGEE come from the germline V gene. The CDR3 consists of 14 residues. The CDR3 nucleotides are TGTGCCAGCAGCCTCCCCCGACAGGGGGATGAGCAGTTCTTC. Protein: CASSLPRQGDEQFF.

The chain joins TRBV2 to TRBJ1-2; tentatively, D is TRBD1 (5 bases). With 2 bases removed from V and 1 base from J, the gap between germline ends came to 20 bases. The CDR3 extends over 18 amino acids. Germline CDR1 reads SNHLY; CDR2 reads FYNNEI. The DNA of the CDR3 is TGTGCCAGCAGTGAAAGGTTCTATGGACAACTATTTAACTATGGCTACACCTTC. This translates into CASSERFYGQLFNYGYTF.

The CDR3 DNA follows: TGCAGCGTTGAAATCTGGAGGGGTGAGACCCAGTACTTC. Protein: CSVEIWRGETQYF. The rearrangement uses TRBV29-1 and TRBJ2-5; D is perhaps TRBD2 (6 bases). V was shortened by 2 bases and J by 5 bases, with 12 bases between the two germline ends. Germline V gene lookup returns CDR1 SQVTM and CDR2 ANQGSEA. This CDR3 has 13 amino acids. Drawing the rest from reference TRBV29-1 and TRBJ2-5, the complete variable domain is SAVISQKPSRDICQRGTSLTIQCQVDSQVTMMFWYRQQPGQSLTLIATANQGSEATYESGFVIDKFPISRPNLTFSTLTVSNMSPEDSSIYLCSVEIWRGETQYFGPGTRLLVL.

The chain links TRBV5-1 to TRBJ2-7; TRBD2 is a possible D gene (7 bases). The V gene lost 6 bases and the J gene lost 2 bases, with 15 bases spanning the gap. This CDR3 has 14 residues. Germline-derived CDR1 and CDR2 are SGHRS and YFSETQ. CDR3 residues: CASNAGAGAYEQYF. CDR3 nucleotide sequence: TGCGCCAGCAACGCGGGAGCAGGGGCCTACGAGCAGTACTTC. The full variable domain, with the rest looked up from reference TRBV5-1 and TRBJ2-7, is KAGVTQTPRYLIKTRGQQVTLSCSPISGHRSVSWYQQTPGQGLQFLFEYFSETQRNKGNFPGRFSGRQFSNSRSEMNVSTLELGDSALYLCASNAGAGAYEQYFGPGTRLTVT.

The genes are TRBV2 and TRBJ1-1; 8 bases are a match to TRBD1. Germline CDR1 is SNHLY and CDR2 is FYNNEI. The CDR3 has 16 amino acids. Trimming removed 3 bases from V and 8 bases from J; junction bases left unmatched: 14. CDR3 residues: CASSESRAGTGREAFF. CDR3 sequence (DNA): TGTGCCAGCAGTGAGAGCCGAGCGGGGACAGGTAGGGAAGCTTTCTTT.

The chain recombines TRBV6-5 with TRBJ1-3, with TRBD1 matching 8 bases. CDR1 and CDR2 (germline): MNHEY, SVGAGI. V dropped 4 bases and J dropped 2; count of bases not matched to a gene: 4. The CDR3 extends over 15 amino acids. The CDR3 nucleotides read TGTGCCAGCAGTTCTACAGGGGGAACTGGAAACACCATATATTTT. Protein product: CASSSTGGTGNTIYF.

This chain uses TRBV5-4 with TRBJ1-1; 8 nucleotides agree with TRBD1. V shed 3 bases, J shed 10 bases, and the junction held 5 bases outside the gene matches. CDR1 is SGHNT, CDR2 YYREEE, per germline (reference sequence). This CDR3 spans 12 amino acids. This CDR3 is CASSSARGPAFF. In DNA form, the CDR3 reads TGTGCCAGCAGCTCGGCCAGGGGGCCAGCTTTCTTT.

This clone was observed a few times. This chain joins TRBV18 and TRBJ1-2, with 9 bases lining up with TRBD1. The V and J ends lost 5 bases and 4 bases, in that order; junction bases with no gene match: 5. Germline CDR1 reads KGHSH; CDR2 reads LQKENI. The length of the CDR3 is 14 residues. The CDR3 coding sequence is TGTGCCAGCTCAGGACAGGGACAGGGCTATGGCTACACCTTC. Translation: CASSGQGQGYGYTF.

The count of this clone is one. The chain combines TRBV6-6 with TRBJ2-5; D might be TRBD1 (6 bases). With 4 bases removed from V and 10 bases from J, the gap between germline ends came to 16 bases. The CDR3 length is 13 residues. CDR1 and CDR2 (germline): MNHNY, SVGAGI (reference sequence). The CDR3 DNA follows: TGTGCCAGCAGTTTCGGACAGAGCCGTGGCCAGTACTTC. This gives the protein CASSFGQSRGQYF.

This sequence joins TRBV5-1 and TRBJ1-2; weak D call: TRBD1 (5 bases). The germline gives CDR1 SGHRS, CDR2 YFSETQ. Trimming stripped 5 bases from V and 1 base from J, with 9 bases between. The length of the CDR3 is 13 residues. The CDR3 protein is CASREGINYGYTF. The CDR3 DNA is TGCGCCAGCAGGGAGGGGATTAACTATGGCTACACCTTC.

J is TRBJ2-1 and V is TRBV7-6, with 11 bases matching TRBD1. The V segment lost 5 bases and the J segment 7 bases; nucleotides outside the gene matches: 7. The CDR3 covers 15 residues. CDR1 and CDR2 from the germline V gene are SGHVS and FNYEAQ. DNA of the CDR3: TGTGCCAGCAGCCGGGACAGGGGGGGGCATAATGAGCAGTTCTTC. Translating gives CASSRDRGGHNEQFF.

The table lists this clone with a few counts. The rearrangement joins TRBV7-8 to TRBJ1-6, with D unresolved. V dropped 7 bases and J dropped 0 bases, with 7 bases sitting between them. CDR3 length equals 14 residues. Germline V gene sequence: CDR1 SGHVS, CDR2 FQNEAQ. The CDR3 is CASTVSSYNSPLHF. CDR3 nucleotides: TGTGCCAGCACCGTCAGCTCCTATAATTCACCCCTCCACTTT.

The genes are TRBV6-4 and TRBJ1-1, with 9 bases lining up with TRBD1. The V gene's germline CDR1 is MRHNA and CDR2 SNTAGT. Trimming removed 0 bases from V and 2 bases from J; junction bases left unmatched: 7. The CDR3 loop spans 17 amino acids. The CDR3 DNA reads TGTGCCAGCAGTGACTCGAATGGGGACAGGGTAAACACTGAAGCTTTCTTT. Translation: CASSDSNGDRVNTEAFF.

This clone appeared a single time. V usage is TRBV6-1 and J usage is TRBJ2-6; TRBD1 matches at 9 bases. The CDR3 length is 17 residues. With V trimmed by 3 bases and J by 2 bases, 5 bases remained unmatched. CDR1 is MNHNS, CDR2 SASEGT, per germline. The CDR3 nucleotides read TGTGCCAGCAGTGAGAGACAGGGGGAGGCTGGGGCCAACGTCCTGACTTTC. Encoded protein: CASSERQGEAGANVLTF.

This chain joins TRBV19 and TRBJ1-2, with 7 nucleotides matching TRBD1. This CDR3 contains 13 residues. After removal of 2 bases from V and 6 bases from J, the junction contained 3 bases not matched to a gene. The germline V gene has CDR1 LNHDA and CDR2 SQIVND (reference sequence). The CDR3 sequence: CASSIRGTDGYTF. The CDR3 DNA is TGTGCCAGTAGTATACGGGGGACAGATGGCTACACCTTC.